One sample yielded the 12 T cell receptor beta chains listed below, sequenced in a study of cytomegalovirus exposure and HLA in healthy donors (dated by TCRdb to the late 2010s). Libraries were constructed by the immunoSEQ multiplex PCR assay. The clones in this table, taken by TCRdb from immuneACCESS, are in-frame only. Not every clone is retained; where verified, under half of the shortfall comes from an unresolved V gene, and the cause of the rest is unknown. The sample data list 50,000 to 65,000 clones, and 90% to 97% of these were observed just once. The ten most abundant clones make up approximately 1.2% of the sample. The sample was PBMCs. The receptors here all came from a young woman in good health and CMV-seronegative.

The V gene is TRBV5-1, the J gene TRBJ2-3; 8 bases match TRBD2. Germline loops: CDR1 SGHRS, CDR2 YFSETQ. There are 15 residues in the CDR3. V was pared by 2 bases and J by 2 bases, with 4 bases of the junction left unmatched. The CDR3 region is CASSFRTSPTDTQYF. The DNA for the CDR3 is TGCGCCAGCAGCTTCCGGACTAGCCCCACAGATACGCAGTATTTT. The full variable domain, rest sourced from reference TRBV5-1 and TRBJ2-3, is KAGVTQTPRYLIKTRGQQVTLSCSPISGHRSVSWYQQTPGQGLQFLFEYFSETQRNKGNFPGRFSGRQFSNSRSEMNVSTLELGDSALYLCASSFRTSPTDTQYFGPGTRLTVL.

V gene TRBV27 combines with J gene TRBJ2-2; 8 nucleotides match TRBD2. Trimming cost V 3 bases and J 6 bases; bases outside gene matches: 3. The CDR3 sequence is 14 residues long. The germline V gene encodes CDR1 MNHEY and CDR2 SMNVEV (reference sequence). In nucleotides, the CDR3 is TGTGCCAGCAGTTTCGCGGGAGGACCCGGGGAGCTGTTTTTT. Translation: CASSFAGGPGELFF.

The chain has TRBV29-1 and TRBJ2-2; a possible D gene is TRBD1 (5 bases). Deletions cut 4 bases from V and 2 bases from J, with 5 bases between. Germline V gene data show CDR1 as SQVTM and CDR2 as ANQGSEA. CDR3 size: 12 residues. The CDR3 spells CSVGGNTGELFF. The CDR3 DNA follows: TGCAGCGTTGGGGGCAACACCGGGGAGCTGTTTTTT.

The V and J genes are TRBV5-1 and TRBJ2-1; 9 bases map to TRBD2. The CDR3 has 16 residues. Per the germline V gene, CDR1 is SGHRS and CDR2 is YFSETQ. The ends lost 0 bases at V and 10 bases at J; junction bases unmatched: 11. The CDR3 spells CASSLGVSGGRGEQFF. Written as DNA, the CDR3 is TGCGCCAGCAGCTTGGGGGTTAGCGGGGGCCGGGGGGAGCAGTTCTTC.

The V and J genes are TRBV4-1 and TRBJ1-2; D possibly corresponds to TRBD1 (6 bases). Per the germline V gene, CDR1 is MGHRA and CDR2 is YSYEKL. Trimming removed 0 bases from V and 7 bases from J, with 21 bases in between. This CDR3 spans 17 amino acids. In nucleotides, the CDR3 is TGCGCCAGCAGCCAAGAATTCGGTGTTGGGGGGGCGGGTGGCTACACCTTC. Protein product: CASSQEFGVGGAGGYTF.

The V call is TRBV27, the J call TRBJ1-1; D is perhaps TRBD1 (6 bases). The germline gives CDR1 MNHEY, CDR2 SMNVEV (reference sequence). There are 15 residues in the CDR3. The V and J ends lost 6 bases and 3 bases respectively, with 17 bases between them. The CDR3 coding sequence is TGTGCCAGCAGACCAACGAAGGGGGTGGACACTGAAGCTTTCTTT. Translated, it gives CASRPTKGVDTEAFF.

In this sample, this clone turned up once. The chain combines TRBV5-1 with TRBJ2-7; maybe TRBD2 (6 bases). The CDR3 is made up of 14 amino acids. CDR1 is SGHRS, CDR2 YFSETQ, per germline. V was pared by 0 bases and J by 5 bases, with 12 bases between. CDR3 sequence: CASSLGAGSNEQYF. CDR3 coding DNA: TGCGCCAGCAGCTTGGGGGCGGGAAGCAACGAGCAGTACTTC.

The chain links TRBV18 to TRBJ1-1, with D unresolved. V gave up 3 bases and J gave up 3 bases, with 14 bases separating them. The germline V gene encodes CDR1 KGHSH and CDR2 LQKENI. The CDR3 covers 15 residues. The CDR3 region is CASSPGGSYYTEAFF. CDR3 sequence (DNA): TGTGCCAGCTCACCGGGAGGCAGTTATTACACTGAAGCTTTCTTT.

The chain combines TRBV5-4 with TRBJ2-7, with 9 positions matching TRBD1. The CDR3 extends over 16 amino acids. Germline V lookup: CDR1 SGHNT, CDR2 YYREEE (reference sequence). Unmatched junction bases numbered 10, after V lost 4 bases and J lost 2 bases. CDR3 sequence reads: CASSPGGDRAAYEQYF. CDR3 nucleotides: TGTGCCAGCAGCCCTGGTGGGGACAGGGCTGCCTACGAGCAGTACTTC. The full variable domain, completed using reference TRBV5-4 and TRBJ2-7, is ETGVTQSPTHLIKTRGQQVTLRCSSQSGHNTVSWYQQALGQGPQFIFQYYREEENGRGNFPPRFSGLQFPNYSSELNVNALELDDSALYLCASSPGGDRAAYEQYFGPGTRLTVT.

The DNA for the CDR3 is TGTGCCATCAGTGAGTCTACGGCGGTTTATGGCTACACCTTC. It specifies CAISESTAVYGYTF. J is TRBJ1-2 and V is TRBV10-3, with D unresolved. Per the germline V gene, CDR1 is ENHRY and CDR2 is SYGVKD. The V and J ends lost 0 bases and 5 bases respectively, with 10 bases between them. CDR3 length: 14 residues.

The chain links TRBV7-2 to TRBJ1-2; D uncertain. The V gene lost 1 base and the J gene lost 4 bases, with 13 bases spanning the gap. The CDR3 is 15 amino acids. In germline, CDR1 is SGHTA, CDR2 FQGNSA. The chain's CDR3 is CASSLGLGVSYGYTF. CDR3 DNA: TGTGCCAGCAGCTTAGGACTTGGCGTCAGCTATGGCTACACCTTC.

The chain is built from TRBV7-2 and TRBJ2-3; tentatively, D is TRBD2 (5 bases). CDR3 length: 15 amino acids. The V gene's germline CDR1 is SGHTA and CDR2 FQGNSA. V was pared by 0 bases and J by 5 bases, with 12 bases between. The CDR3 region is CASSLAGVGVDTQYF. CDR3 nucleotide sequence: TGTGCCAGCAGCTTAGCGGGAGTCGGGGTAGATACGCAGTATTTT.